The entry that follows covers one T cell receptor (beta chain) sequence. The sample is drawn from a study of preoperative IRX-2 immunotherapy in early breast cancer. Profiled with immunoSEQ multiplex PCR; TCRdb holds only in-frame clones, not every one. The sample holds about 32,000 clones, under 85% seen once. Treatment described: preoperative locoregional IRX-2 cytokine immunotherapy. Samples came from a phase Ib trial of preoperative locoregional IRX-2 cytokine immunotherapy. CDR3 length equals 15 residues. Per germline, CDR1 MNHGY and CDR2 SAAAGT. V gave up 2 bases and J gave up 0 bases; unmatched junction bases: 1.

The gene calls are TRBV6-8 and TRBJ1-3, with 7 positions matching TRBD1. Sequences were derived from lymph node tissue, sampled from a patient treated with IRX-2 immunotherapy. The source of this sequence is a human donor with breast cancer. The CDR3 region has the DNA TGTGCCAGCAGTTACCAGGGGGTCTCTGGAAACACCATATATTTT. Protein: CASSYQGVSGNTIYF.